What follows are 18 T cell receptor beta chains derived from one specimen sequenced in a study of T-cell reconstitution after alpha-beta-depleted transplantation in children. TCRbeta library construction was performed incorporating unique molecular identifiers. From the PCR reads, TCRdb called clonotypes with MiXCR, one entry per CDR3 protein. The table has approximately 300,000 distinct CDR3 sequences, over 9% seen once. The material sequenced was PBMCs, taken before TCRalphabeta/CD19-depleted stem cell transplant. These receptors came from a boy less than two years old with acute myeloid leukemia, due to receive a stem cell transplant.

The J gene is TRBJ1-2, the V gene TRBV3-1, with D possibly matching TRBD1 (5 bases). The CDR3 length is 17 residues. The V gene's germline CDR1 is LGHDT and CDR2 YNNKEL (reference sequence). V dropped 4 bases and J dropped 4 bases, with 22 bases sitting between them. CDR3 amino acids: CASSPMGGSRTTYGYTF. CDR3 bases: TGTGCCAGCAGCCCCATGGGGGGGTCCCGGACAACCTATGGCTACACCTTC. Complete variable domain (other parts from reference TRBV3-1 and TRBJ1-2): DTAVSQTPKYLVTQMGNDKSIKCEQNLGHDTMYWYKQDSKKFLKIMFSYNNKELIINETVPNRFSPKSPDKAHLNLHINSLELGDSAVYFCASSPMGGSRTTYGYTFGSGTRLTVV.

The DNA for the CDR3 is TGTGCCACGCTACCGGGACAGGGGGCCATTGAGCAGTTCTTC. Translated: CATLPGQGAIEQFF. V usage is TRBV28 and J usage is TRBJ2-1; 12 nucleotides line up with TRBD1. Trimming took 10 bases from V and 9 from J; bases not matched to a gene: 10. Looked up from germline, CDR1 is MDHEN and CDR2 is SYDVKM. The CDR3 consists of 14 residues.

This clonotype came up a few times. The rearrangement links TRBV7-2 to TRBJ1-5; no reliable D call. The CDR3 runs 15 residues. The V end was cut by 1 base, the J end by 4 bases, with 11 bases between. Germline lookup yields CDR1 SGHTA and CDR2 FQGNSA. The CDR3: CASSLGRGGNQPQHF. For the CDR3, the DNA is TGTGCCAGCAGCTTAGGTCGGGGTGGGAATCAGCCCCAGCATTTT.

This clonotype was seen more than once but under ten times. The rearrangement joins TRBV20-1 to TRBJ2-1; 10 bases match TRBD2. Trimming removed 2 bases from V and 5 bases from J; junction bases left unmatched: 3. Looked up from germline, CDR1 is DFQATT and CDR2 is SNEGSKA (reference sequence). The CDR3 has 14 residues. The DNA for the CDR3 is TGCAGTGCTAGAAGCGGGAGGGGCCACAATGAGCAGTTCTTC. Its protein is CSARSGRGHNEQFF.

This clonotype is medium-sized within its sample. This rearrangement joins TRBV7-2 to TRBJ1-6; D unclear. From germline, CDR1 is SGHTA and CDR2 FQGNSA. V lost 6 bases, J lost 4 bases, and 13 bases lay in between. The CDR3 runs 15 residues. DNA of the CDR3: TGTGCCAGCAGACCACTGGACTTGTATAATTCACCCCTCCACTTT. As protein: CASRPLDLYNSPLHF.

This clonotype was found many times. This sequence joins TRBV24-1 and TRBJ1-2, with a weak D call TRBD1 (5 bases). Trimming removed 2 bases at V and 6 bases at J, with 15 bases between. Germline CDR1 is KGHDR and CDR2 is SFDVKD. CDR3 size: 15 residues. CDR3 region: CATSDSWAGPHGYTF. CDR3 bases: TGTGCCACCAGTGATTCGTGGGCGGGGCCCCATGGCTACACCTTC.

This clonotype was counted ten times or more. The J gene is TRBJ2-7, the V gene TRBV25-1, with TRBD1 identical over 8 bases. Germline loops: CDR1 MGHDK, CDR2 SYGVNS. The CDR3 is 14 residues long. V shed 5 bases, J shed 7 bases, and the junction held 10 bases outside the gene matches. The CDR3 DNA sequence: TGTGCCAGCAGTCCCCGGACAGGGAGGATGGAGCAGTACTTC. This gives the protein CASSPRTGRMEQYF.

CDR3 in DNA: TGCGCCAGCAGCTTGCCAGCGGGGGGCAGCAACCAAGAGACCCAGTACTTC. Translated: CASSLPAGGSNQETQYF. This sequence joins TRBV5-1 and TRBJ2-5, with 9 bases aligning to TRBD2. The CDR3 spans 17 residues. V dropped 1 base and J dropped 0; count of bases not matched to a gene: 7. CDR1 is SGHRS, CDR2 YFSETQ, per germline.

This clonotype was recorded many times. The V gene is TRBV12-3 or TRBV12-4, the J gene TRBJ2-3, with TRBD2 matching over 7 bases. Trimming took 0 bases from V and 4 from J; bases not matched to a gene: 1. The CDR3 is made up of 14 amino acids. CDR3 sequence reads: CASSLARGADTQYF. CDR3 nucleotides: TGTGCCAGCAGTTTAGCTCGGGGGGCAGATACGCAGTATTTT.

This clonotype was recorded at least ten times. The chain combines TRBV10-3 with TRBJ2-5; D remains unclear. Trimming removed 4 bases at V and 5 bases at J, with 11 bases between. The CDR3 covers 13 residues. CDR1 is ENHRY, CDR2 SYGVKD, per germline. CDR3 loop: CAISASGPETQYF. DNA for the CDR3: TGTGCCATCAGTGCCTCCGGGCCGGAGACCCAGTACTTC.

This clonotype was picked up many times. J is TRBJ2-1 and V is TRBV9; TRBD2 might be the D (6 bases). The V gene lost 0 bases and the J gene lost 10 bases, with 11 bases spanning the gap. The CDR3 covers 13 residues. Germline assignment: CDR1 SGDLS and CDR2 YYNGEE. The CDR3 here is CASSVAGVQEQFF. Written as DNA, the CDR3 is TGTGCCAGCAGCGTAGCGGGGGTTCAAGAGCAGTTCTTC. The variable domain in full, completed from reference TRBV9 and TRBJ2-1, reads DSGVTQTPKHLITATGQRVTLRCSPRSGDLSVYWYQQSLDQGLQFLIQYYNGEERAKGNILERFSAQQFPDLHSELNLSSLELGDSALYFCASSVAGVQEQFFGPGTRLTVL.

This clonotype has a count of ten or more. The chain couples TRBV5-6 to TRBJ1-2; D call uncertain. The germline gives CDR1 SGHDT, CDR2 YYEEEE. V lost 0 bases and J lost 8, with 14 bases in between. The CDR3 covers 14 residues. Written as DNA, the CDR3 is TGTGCCAGCAGCTTGGGGTTCGGGGTTGAAGGCTACACCTTC. Translating it yields CASSLGFGVEGYTF.

This clonotype was seen repeatedly, ten times or more. J is TRBJ1-1 and V is TRBV29-1; 7 nucleotides line up with TRBD1. The germline CDR1 and CDR2 sequences are SQVTM and ANQGSEA. This CDR3 has 13 residues. V shed 5 bases and J 0 bases; nucleotides not matched to a gene: 3. The CDR3 DNA reads TGCAGCGTTTGGACAGGACTGAACACTGAAGCTTTCTTT. Amino acids: CSVWTGLNTEAFF.

There are many counts of this clonotype. The chain carries TRBV20-1 and TRBJ1-2; D gene uncertain. Trimming cost V 6 bases and J 3 bases, with 17 bases left between them. The germline CDR1 and CDR2 sequences are DFQATT and SNEGSKA (reference sequence). CDR3 length equals 14 residues. The chain's CDR3 is CSAAAVGRYYGYTF. The CDR3 bases are TGCAGTGCCGCGGCAGTGGGAAGGTACTATGGCTACACCTTC.

The sample holds a few counts of this clonotype. CDR3 DNA sequence: TGTGCCAGCAGTGAATGGGTAGCGGGCTTCTCCTACAATGAGCAGTTCTTC. Amino acids: CASSEWVAGFSYNEQFF. V is TRBV25-1 and J is TRBJ2-1, with TRBD2 matching over 7 bases. This CDR3 spans 17 amino acids. V gave up 1 base and J gave up 0 bases; unmatched junction bases: 6. CDR1 MGHDK and CDR2 SYGVNS come from the germline V gene. The entire variable domain, with the rest obtained from reference TRBV25-1 and TRBJ2-1, is as follows: EADIYQTPRYLVIGTGKKITLECSQTMGHDKMYWYQQDPGMELHLIHYSYGVNSTEKGDLSSESTVSRIRTEHFPLTLESARPSHTSQYLCASSEWVAGFSYNEQFFGPGTRLTVL.

This clonotype was seen at least ten times. The chain links TRBV6-4 to TRBJ1-1; D ambiguous. Germline V gene lookup returns CDR1 MRHNA and CDR2 SNTAGT. With 3 bases removed from V and 3 bases from J, the gap between germline ends came to 8 bases. The CDR3 is 13 amino acids. The CDR3 nucleotides are TGTGCCAGCAGTGAAGGAAGGGACACTGAAGCTTTCTTT. It is translated as CASSEGRDTEAFF.

This clonotype showed up just a few times. V and J are TRBV5-1 and TRBJ2-6, with 11 bases that match TRBD1. The CDR3 covers 18 residues. CDR1 and CDR2 (germline): SGHRS, YFSETQ. The trim removed 0 bases at V and 6 bases at J, leaving 8 bases unmatched. CDR3 in amino acids: CASSLERTGGLEANVLTF. CDR3 sequence (DNA): TGCGCCAGCAGCTTGGAGAGGACAGGGGGCTTAGAGGCCAACGTCCTGACTTTC.

This clonotype was counted many times. The V call is TRBV7-9, the J call TRBJ1-4, with D tentatively TRBD1 (6 bases). This CDR3 spans 12 amino acids. V was shortened by 4 bases and J by 7 bases, with 7 bases between the two germline ends. Looked up from germline, CDR1 is SEHNR and CDR2 is FQNEAQ (reference sequence). The DNA of the CDR3 is TGTGCCAGCAGCTGGGGGCCTGAAAAACTGTTTTTT. Its translation: CASSWGPEKLFF.